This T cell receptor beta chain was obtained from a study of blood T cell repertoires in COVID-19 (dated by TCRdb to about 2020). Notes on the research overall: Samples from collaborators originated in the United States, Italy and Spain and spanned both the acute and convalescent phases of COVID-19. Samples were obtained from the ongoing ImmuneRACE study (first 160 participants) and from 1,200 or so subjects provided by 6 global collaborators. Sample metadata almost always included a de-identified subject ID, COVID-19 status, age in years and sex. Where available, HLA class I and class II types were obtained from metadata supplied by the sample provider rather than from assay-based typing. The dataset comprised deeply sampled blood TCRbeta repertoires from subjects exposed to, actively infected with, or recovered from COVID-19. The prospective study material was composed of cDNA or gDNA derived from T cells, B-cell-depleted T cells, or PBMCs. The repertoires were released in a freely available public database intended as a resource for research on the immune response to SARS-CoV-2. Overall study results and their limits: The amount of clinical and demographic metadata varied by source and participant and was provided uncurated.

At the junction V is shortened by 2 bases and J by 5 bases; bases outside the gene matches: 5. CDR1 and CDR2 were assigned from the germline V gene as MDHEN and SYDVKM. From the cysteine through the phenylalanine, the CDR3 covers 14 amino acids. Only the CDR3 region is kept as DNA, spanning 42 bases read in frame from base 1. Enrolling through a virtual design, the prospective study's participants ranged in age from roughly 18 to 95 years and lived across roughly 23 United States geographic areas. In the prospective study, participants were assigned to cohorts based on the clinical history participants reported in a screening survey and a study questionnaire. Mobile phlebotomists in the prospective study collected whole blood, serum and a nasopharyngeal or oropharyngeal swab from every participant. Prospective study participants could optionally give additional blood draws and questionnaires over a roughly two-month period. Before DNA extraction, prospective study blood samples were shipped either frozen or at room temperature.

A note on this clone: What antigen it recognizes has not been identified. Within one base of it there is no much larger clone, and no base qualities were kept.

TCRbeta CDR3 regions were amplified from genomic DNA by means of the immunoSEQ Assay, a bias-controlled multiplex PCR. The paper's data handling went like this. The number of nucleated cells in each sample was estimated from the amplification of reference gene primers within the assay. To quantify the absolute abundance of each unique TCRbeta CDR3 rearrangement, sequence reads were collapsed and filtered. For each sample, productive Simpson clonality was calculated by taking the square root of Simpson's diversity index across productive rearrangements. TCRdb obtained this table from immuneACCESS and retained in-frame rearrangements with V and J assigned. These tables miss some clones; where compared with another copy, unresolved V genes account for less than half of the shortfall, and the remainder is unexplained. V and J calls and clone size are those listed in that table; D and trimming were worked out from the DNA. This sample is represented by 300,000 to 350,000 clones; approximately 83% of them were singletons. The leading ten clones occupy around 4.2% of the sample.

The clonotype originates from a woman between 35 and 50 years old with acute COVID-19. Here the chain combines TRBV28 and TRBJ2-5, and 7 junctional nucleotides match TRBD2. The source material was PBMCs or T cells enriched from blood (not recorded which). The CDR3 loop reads CASSLQAGPETQYF. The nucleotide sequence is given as TGTGCCAGCAGTTTACAAGCGGGACCTGAGACCCAGTACTTC. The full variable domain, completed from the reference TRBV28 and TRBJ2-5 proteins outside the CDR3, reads DVKVTQSSRYLVKRTGEKVFLECVQDMDHENMFWYRQDPGLGLRLIYFSYDVKMKEKGDIPEGYSVSREKKERFSLILESASTNQTSMYLCASSLQAGPETQYFGPGTRLLVL.